What follows is one T cell receptor beta chain and its context. Its specificity is not known. This sample is part of a study of vaccination and CD4 T cells after COVID-19. Treatment described: roughly 10-day PBMC culture with coronavirus spike peptide pools or control peptides (ViraFEST assay). According to the study, CD4+ T cells from the unexposed donor were gathered ahead of the COVID-19 pandemic (2011-2018). The Oncomine TCR Beta short-read assay generated sequence data from the DNA of cultured CD4+ T cells. Once CD4+ T cells had been cultured, genomic DNA was extracted from them. TCRdb analysed the PCR reads with MiXCR anew, one entry per CDR3 protein. The top ten clones hold roughly an eighth of a sample with some 8,600 distinct CDR3 sequences, 45% to 65% of them seen once. Trimming removed 4 bases at V and 5 bases at J, with 18 bases between. CDR3 length equals 15 residues. Germline lookup yields CDR1 SGHNT and CDR2 YYREEE (reference sequence).

The J gene is TRBJ2-5, the V gene TRBV5-4; D may correspond to TRBD1 or TRBD2 (5 bases each). Sequencing was carried out using CD4+ T cells from blood, cultured in vitro. The clonotype was recovered from a human donor in good health. The CDR3 region has the DNA TGTGCCAGCAGCGCGACCGGGACCACGGGCGAGACCCAGTACTTC. This gives the protein CASSATGTTGETQYF.